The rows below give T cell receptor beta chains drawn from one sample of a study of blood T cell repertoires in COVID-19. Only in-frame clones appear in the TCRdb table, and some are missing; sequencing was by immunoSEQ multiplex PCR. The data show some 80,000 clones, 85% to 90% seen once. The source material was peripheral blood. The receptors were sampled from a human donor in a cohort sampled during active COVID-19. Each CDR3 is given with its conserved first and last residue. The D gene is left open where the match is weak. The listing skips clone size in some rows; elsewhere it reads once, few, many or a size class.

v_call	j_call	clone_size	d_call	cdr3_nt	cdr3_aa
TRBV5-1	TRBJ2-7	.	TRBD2	TGCGCCAGCAGCTCCAGACTAGCGGGGGCCTACGAGCAGTACTTC	CASSSRLAGAYEQYF
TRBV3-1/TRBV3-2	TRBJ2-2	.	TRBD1	TGTGCCAGCAGCCGTGGGACAGGGACTGCCGGGGAGCTGTTTTTT	CASSRGTGTAGELFF
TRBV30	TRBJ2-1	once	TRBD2	TGTGCCTGGTTTACTAGCGGGAGAGGCAGTGAGCAGTTCTTC	CAWFTSGRGSEQFF
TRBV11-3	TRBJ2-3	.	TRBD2	TGTGCCAGCAGCCCCCGTTATGGGCGGGGGGGCCCAGCAGATACGCAGTATTTT	CASSPRYGRGGPADTQYF
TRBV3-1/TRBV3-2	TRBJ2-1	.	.	TGTGCCAGCAGCCAAGGAAGAGGCAATGAGCAGTTCTTC	CASSQGRGNEQFF
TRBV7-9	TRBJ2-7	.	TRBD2	TGTGCCAGCAGCTTAGGGACTAGTTCCTACGAGCAGTACTTC	CASSLGTSSYEQYF
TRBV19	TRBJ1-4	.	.	TGTGCCAGTAGTATAGTCCCAGGGTTGAGGGAAAAACTGTTTTTT	CASSIVPGLREKLFF
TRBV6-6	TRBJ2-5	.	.	TGTGCCAGCAGTTACGCGGCGGGTCCTCAAGAGACCCAGTACTTC	CASSYAAGPQETQYF
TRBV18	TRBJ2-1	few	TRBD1	TGTGCCAGCCTATTCACAGGGGATGAGCAGTTCTTC	CASLFTGDEQFF
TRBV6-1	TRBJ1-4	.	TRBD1	TGTGCCAGCAGTGTGGGGACAGGAGCAACTAATGAAAAACTGTTTTTT	CASSVGTGATNEKLFF
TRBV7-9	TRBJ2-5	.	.	TGTGCCAGCAGCTTTCGGGGAGTGGGGACCCAGTACTTC	CASSFRGVGTQYF
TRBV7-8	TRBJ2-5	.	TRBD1	TGTGCCAGCAGCTTAGGAGAGACAGGGTCAGAGACCCAGTACTTC	CASSLGETGSETQYF
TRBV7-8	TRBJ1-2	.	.	TGTGCCAGCAGTGATTTAGGTGGGGGCAACTATGGCTACACCTTC	CASSDLGGGNYGYTF
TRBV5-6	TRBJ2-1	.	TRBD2	TGTGCCAGCAGCTTGGGTTTGCGGGAGGGTTCCTACAATGAGCAGTTCTTC	CASSLGLREGSYNEQFF